Sequencing of this TCR beta chain was carried out in a study of early T cells in non-severe SARS-CoV-2 infection. General study points: VDJdb matches were skewed toward anti-spike CD8 T cell responses.

This clonotype is medium-sized by share. Its antigen remains unidentified. CDR3 length equals 11 residues. CDR1 is SGHVS, CDR2 FNYEAQ, per germline. Between the trimmed V and J ends, which lost 5 bases and 5 bases, there was a span of 6 bases. TCRdb re-analysed the 5' RACE reads in MiXCR, keeping a single row per CDR3 protein. The sample carries some 45,000 distinct CDR3 sequences, about a tenth recorded once. This specimen was whole blood, taken at baseline. The chain couples TRBV7-6 to TRBJ2-5; possibly TRBD1 for D (5 bases). This receptor was taken from an adult who was a healthcare worker with PCR-confirmed SARS-CoV-2 infection or an uninfected control (not recorded which). For the CDR3, the DNA is TGTGCCAGCAGCCCAGGGGAGACCCAGTACTTC. Translating gives CASSPGETQYF.